This T cell receptor beta chain was retrieved from a study of regulatory T cells in long-lasting Graves disease. The V and J ends lost 9 bases and 5 bases respectively, with 22 bases between them. The CDR3 consists of 15 residues. CDR1 is LNHDA and CDR2 is SQIVND in the germline V gene (reference sequence). Whole-study results and caveats: There were preferences for TRBV28, TRBJ1-2 and TRBJ2-5 in persistent disease.

Building the TCR beta libraries relied on iRepertoire HTBI primers, and CDR3 regions underwent Arm-PCR. TCRdb re-called the multiplex PCR reads through MiXCR, storing one row per CDR3 protein. The table has around 480,000 distinct CDR3 sequences, about 16% seen once; the top ten hold approximately 25%. This sample's time point: newly diagnosed GD, antithyroid drugs for less than 3 months. The TCR library was made from RNA that had been extracted from PBMCs in TRIzol. Details on this clonotype: Its matching antigen is unknown.

The data also belong to a second study, concerning T cells in Graves' hyperthyroidism and ophthalmopathy. This second study notes: Carried out on the TCR CDR3, a first-round RT-PCR used the HTBI primer set. Most expanded thyroid clonotypes above 0.001 also appeared in blood.

Source: peripheral blood mononuclear cells (PBMCs), taken at new diagnosis, from a patient treated with antithyroid drugs. This receptor was taken from a woman aged 35 to 60 with Graves disease. The chain couples TRBV19 to TRBJ1-1; weak D call: TRBD1 (5 bases). Here the CDR3 DNA reads TGTGCCAGCCCCTTTGGGGCAGGGAGAGTTACTGAAGCTTTCTTT. As protein: CASPFGAGRVTEAFF.